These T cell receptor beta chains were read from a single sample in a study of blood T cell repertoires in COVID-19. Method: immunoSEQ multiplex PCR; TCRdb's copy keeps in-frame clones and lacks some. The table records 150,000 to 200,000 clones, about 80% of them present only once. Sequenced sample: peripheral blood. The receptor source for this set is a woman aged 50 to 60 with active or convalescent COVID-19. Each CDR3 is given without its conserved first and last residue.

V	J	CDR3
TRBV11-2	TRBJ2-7	ASSRTSGNSYEQY
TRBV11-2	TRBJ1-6	ASSPLEGIVPLH
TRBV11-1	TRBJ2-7	ASSAWAAGAEQY
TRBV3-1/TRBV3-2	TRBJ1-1	ASSRGQIEAF
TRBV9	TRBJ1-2	ASSVATNNYGYT
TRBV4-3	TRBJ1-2	ASSQDRGQGYGYT
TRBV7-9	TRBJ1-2	ASSSQGVYGYT
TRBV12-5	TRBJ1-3	ASGLAQGNTIY
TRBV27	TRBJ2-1	ASGTSGGANEQF
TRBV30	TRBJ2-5	AWSLRTGKRDQETQY
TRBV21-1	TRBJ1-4	ASSNRDRGEKLF
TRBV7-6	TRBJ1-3	ASSGLQESNTIY
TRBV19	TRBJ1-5	ASSLWISQPQH
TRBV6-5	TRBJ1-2	ASSYSSNRVYGYT
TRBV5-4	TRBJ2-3	ASSLPGTKLADTQY
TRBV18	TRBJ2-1	ASSLTGGHIDEQF
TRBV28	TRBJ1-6	ATGGGGSSPLH
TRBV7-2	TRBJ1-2	ASSPPDNRKGYGYT
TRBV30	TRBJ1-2	AWTQGVVDYGYT
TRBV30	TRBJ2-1	AWSLGTSGLGEQF
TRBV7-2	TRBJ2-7	ASSPALGAAYEQY
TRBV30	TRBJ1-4	AWKGQGATNEKLF
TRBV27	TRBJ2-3	ASSRQGALSTDTQY
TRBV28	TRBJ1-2	ASSLSRDVGYT
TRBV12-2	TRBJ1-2	ASRLVESMRYT
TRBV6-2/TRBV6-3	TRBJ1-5	ASSYAGGQNQPQH
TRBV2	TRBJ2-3	ASSFLRSSTDTQY
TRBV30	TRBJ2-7	AWSVKRFPYEQY
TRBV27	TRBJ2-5	ASREAGKEETQY
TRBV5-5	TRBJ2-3	ASSPSGANVPDTQY
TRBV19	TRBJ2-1	ASSILPPPSYNEQF
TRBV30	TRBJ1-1	AWEQGLLNTEAF
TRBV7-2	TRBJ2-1	ASSLQPGLGSSYNEQF
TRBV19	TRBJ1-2	ATTTLPGRDGYT
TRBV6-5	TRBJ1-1	ASSYSRVGNTEAF
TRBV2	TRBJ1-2	ASSTGHYGYT
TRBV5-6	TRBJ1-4	ASSPGSLGEKLF
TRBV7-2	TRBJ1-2	ASSYARTGGNGYT
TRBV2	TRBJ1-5	ASSEGPGAQPQH
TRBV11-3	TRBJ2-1	ASAAGPSKLNEQF
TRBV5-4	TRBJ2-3	ASSSGTRSDTQY
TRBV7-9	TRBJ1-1	ASSRTGGERNTEAF
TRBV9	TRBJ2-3	ASSAWTSGTDTQY
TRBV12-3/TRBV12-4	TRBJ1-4	ASSLRDGSKLF
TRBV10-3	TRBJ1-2	AISEGQGAVSGYT